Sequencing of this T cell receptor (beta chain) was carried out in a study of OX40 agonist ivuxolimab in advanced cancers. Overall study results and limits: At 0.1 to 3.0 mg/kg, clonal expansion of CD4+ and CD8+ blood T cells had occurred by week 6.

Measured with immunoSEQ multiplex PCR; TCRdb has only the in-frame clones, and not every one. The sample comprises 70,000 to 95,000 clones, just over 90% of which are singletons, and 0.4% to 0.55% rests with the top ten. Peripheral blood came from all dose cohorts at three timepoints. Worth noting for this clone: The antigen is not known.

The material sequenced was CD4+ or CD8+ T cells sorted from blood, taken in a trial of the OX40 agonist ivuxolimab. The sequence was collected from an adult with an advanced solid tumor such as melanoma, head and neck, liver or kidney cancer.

For the CDR3, the DNA is TGTGCCAGCAGCCAATGGGGGGGGGCCCCAGATACGCAGTATTTT. This codes for CASSQWGGAPDTQYF. The chain links TRBV27 to TRBJ2-3; possibly TRBD2 for D (7 bases). The CDR3 extends over 15 amino acids. Germline V gene lookup returns CDR1 MNHEY and CDR2 SMNVEV (reference sequence). V lost 6 bases, J lost 4 bases, and 17 bases lay in between.